This T cell receptor (beta chain) was captured in a study of blood T cells in healthy people across ages. Whole-study findings and limits: Age advanced and TCR beta diversity per million T cells fell, roughly linearly. Naive CD4+ cells and diversity were both higher in long-lived donors than in aged donors.

For the second PCR, which ran for about 6 to 12 cycles, a sample-barcoded 5' primer and a J-beta primer mix were used. TCRdb re-derived calls from the 5' RACE reads in MiXCR, one entry per CDR3 protein. The table records 1.6 million or so distinct CDR3 sequences, 34% of them present only once. V was pared by 0 bases and J by 4 bases, with 12 bases between. The CDR3 runs 15 residues. Notes on this clonotype: Its antigen is unidentified.

Extraction yielded at least 5 micrograms of total RNA per sample. What was sequenced was blood. The chain has TRBV12-3 or TRBV12-4 and TRBJ1-1, with D possibly being TRBD1 (5 bases). The origin of this receptor is a woman aged 25 to 39 in good health. This CDR3 reads CASSLAGGKATEAFF. The CDR3 DNA reads TGTGCCAGCAGTTTAGCTGGGGGGAAGGCCACTGAAGCTTTCTTT.